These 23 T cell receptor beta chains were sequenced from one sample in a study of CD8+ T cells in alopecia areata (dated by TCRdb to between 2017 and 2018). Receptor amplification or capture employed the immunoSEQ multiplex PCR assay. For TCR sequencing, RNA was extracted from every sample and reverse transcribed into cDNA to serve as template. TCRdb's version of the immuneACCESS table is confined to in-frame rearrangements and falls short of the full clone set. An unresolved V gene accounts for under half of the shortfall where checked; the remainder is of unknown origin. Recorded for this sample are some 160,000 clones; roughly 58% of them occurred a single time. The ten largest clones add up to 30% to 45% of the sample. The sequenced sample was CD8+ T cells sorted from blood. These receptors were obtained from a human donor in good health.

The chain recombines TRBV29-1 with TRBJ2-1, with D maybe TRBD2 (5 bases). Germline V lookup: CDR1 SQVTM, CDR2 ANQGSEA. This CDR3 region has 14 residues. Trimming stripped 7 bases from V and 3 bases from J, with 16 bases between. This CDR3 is CSAVGEPSYNEQFF. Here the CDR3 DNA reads TGCAGCGCCGTTGGGGAGCCGAGCTACAATGAGCAGTTCTTC.

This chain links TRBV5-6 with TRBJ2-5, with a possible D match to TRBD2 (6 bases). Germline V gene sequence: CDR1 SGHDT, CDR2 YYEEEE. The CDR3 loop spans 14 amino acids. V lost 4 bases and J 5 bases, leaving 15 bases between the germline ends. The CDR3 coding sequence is TGTGCCAGCAGCGGCGGGAACAACTGGGAGACCCAGTACTTC. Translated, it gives CASSGGNNWETQYF.

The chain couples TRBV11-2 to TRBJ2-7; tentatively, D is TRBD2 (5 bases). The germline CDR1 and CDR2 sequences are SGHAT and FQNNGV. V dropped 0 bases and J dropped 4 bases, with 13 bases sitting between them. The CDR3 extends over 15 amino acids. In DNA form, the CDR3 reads TGTGCCAGCAGCTTAGAGTTCGGCGGGTCTTACGAGCAGTACTTC. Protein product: CASSLEFGGSYEQYF.

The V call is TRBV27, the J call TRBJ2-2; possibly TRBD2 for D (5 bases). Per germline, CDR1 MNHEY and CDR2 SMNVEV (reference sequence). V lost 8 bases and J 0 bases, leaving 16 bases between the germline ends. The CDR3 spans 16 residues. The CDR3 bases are TGTGCCAGCGGACTTTACTGGATGTCGAACACCGGGGAGCTGTTTTTT. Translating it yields CASGLYWMSNTGELFF.

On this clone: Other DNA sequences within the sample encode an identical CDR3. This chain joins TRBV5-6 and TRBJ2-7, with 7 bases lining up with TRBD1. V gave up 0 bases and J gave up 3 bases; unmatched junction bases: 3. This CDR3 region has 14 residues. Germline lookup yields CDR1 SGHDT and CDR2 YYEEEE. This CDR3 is CASSLGQGVYEQYF. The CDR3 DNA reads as TGTGCCAGCAGCTTGGGCCAGGGGGTCTACGAGCAGTACTTC.

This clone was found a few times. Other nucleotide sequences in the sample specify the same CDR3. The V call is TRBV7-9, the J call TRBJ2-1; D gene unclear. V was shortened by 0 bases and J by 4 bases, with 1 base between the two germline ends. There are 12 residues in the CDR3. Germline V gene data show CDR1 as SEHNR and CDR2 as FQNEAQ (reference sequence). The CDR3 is CASSLAYNEQFF. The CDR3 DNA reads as TGTGCCAGCAGCTTAGCTTACAATGAGCAGTTCTTC.

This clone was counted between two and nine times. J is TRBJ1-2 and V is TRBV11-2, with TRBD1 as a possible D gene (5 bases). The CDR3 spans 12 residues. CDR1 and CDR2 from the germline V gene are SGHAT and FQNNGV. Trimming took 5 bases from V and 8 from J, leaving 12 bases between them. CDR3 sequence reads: CASSHSRDGYTF. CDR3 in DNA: TGTGCCAGCAGCCATAGTCGGGACGGCTACACCTTC.

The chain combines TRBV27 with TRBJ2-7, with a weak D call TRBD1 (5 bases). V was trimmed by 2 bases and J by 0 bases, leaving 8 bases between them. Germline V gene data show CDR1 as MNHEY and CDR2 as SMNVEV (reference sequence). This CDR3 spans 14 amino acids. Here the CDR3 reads CASSLQDNSYEQYF. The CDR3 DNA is TGTGCCAGCAGTTTACAGGACAACTCCTACGAGCAGTACTTC.

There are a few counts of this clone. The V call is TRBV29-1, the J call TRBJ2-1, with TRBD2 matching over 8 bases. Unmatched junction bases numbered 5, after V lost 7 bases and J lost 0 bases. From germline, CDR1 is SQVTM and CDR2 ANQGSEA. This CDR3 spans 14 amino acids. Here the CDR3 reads CSAIAGSSYNEQFF. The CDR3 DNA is TGCAGCGCAATAGCGGGGAGCTCCTACAATGAGCAGTTCTTC.

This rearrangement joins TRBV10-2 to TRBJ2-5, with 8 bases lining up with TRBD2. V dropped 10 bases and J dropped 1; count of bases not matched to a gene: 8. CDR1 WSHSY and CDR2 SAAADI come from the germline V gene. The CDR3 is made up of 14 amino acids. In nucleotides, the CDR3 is TGCGCCACAAAAAGCGGGAGCCCCCAAGAGACCCAGTACTTC. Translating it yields CATKSGSPQETQYF.

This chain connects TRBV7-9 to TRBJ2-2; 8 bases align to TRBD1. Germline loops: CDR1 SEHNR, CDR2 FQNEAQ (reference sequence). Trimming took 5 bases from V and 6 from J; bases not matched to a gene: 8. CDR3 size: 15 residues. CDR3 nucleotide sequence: TGTGCCAGCAGCCCCGGGACAGGAAACGCCGGGGAGCTGTTTTTT. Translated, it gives CASSPGTGNAGELFF.

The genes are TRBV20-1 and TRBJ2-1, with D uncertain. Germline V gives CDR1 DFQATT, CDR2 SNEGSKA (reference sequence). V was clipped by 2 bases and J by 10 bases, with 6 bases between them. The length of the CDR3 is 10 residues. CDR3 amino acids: CSARMTEQFF. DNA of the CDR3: TGCAGTGCTAGAATGACGGAGCAGTTCTTC.

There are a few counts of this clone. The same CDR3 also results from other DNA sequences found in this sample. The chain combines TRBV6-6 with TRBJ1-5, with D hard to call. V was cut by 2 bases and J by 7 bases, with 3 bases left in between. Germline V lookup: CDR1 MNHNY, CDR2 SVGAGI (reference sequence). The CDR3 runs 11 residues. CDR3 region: CASSYDQPQHF. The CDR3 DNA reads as TGTGCCAGCAGTTACGACCAGCCCCAGCATTTT.

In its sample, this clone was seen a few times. Written as DNA, the CDR3 is TGTGCCAGCAGTGAATTCTCACAGGGAACAGATACGCAGTATTTT. It codes for CASSEFSQGTDTQYF. The V and J genes are TRBV6-1 and TRBJ2-3, with D perhaps matching TRBD1 (6 bases). The V gene's germline CDR1 is MNHNS and CDR2 SASEGT. The CDR3 length is 15 residues. V was shortened by 2 bases and J by 3 bases, with 12 bases between the two germline ends.

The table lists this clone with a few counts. The CDR3: CASSHRQTYEQYF. CDR3 in DNA: TGCGCCAGCAGCCACCGACAGACCTACGAGCAGTACTTC. V usage is TRBV4-1 and J usage is TRBJ2-7, with D perhaps matching TRBD1 (5 bases). The ends were cut back, 3 bases at V and 2 bases at J, with 8 bases in the middle. Germline V gene lookup returns CDR1 MGHRA and CDR2 YSYEKL. The CDR3 sequence is 13 residues long.

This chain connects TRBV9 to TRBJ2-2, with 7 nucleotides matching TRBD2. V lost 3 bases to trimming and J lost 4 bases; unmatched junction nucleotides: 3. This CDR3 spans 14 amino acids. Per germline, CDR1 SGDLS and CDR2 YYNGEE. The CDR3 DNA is TGTGCCAGCAGCGATCGACTAGCCACCGGGGAGCTGTTTTTT. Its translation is CASSDRLATGELFF.

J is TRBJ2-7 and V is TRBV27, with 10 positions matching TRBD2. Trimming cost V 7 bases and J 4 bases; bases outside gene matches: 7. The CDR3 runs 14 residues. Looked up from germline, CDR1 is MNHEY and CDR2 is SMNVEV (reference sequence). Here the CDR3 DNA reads TGTGCCAGCAATGTAGCGGGAGGAGGGTACGAGCAGTACTTC. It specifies CASNVAGGGYEQYF.

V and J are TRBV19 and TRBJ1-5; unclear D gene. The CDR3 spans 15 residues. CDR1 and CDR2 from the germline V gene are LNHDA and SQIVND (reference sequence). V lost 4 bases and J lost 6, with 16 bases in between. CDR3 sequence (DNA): TGTGCCAGTAGTACAGGATTGGGGTCTAGTCAGCCCCAGCATTTT. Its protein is CASSTGLGSSQPQHF.

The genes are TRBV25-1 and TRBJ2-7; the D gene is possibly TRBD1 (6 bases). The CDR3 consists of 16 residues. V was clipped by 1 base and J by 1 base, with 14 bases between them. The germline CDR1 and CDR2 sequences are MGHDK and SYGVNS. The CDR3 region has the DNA TGTGCCAGCAGTGAATCCTGGACAGATATTTCCTACGAGCAGTACTTC. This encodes CASSESWTDISYEQYF.

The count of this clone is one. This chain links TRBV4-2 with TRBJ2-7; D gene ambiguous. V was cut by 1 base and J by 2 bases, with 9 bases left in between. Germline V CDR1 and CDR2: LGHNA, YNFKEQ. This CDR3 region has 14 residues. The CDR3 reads CASSQVYLTYEQYF. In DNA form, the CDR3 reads TGTGCCAGCAGCCAAGTGTACTTGACCTACGAGCAGTACTTC.

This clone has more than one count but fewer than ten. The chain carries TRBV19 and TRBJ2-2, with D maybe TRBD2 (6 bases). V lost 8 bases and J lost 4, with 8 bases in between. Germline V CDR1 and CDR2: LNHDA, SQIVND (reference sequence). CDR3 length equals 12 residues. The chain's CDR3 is CASLGGTGELFF. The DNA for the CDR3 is TGTGCCAGTCTCGGGGGCACCGGGGAGCTGTTTTTT.

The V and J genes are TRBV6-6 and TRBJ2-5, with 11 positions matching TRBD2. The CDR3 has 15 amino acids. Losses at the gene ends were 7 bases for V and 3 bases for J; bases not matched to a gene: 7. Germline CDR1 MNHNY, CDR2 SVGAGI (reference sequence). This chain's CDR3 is CASKRLAGFKETQYF. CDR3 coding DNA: TGTGCCAGCAAACGACTAGCGGGATTCAAAGAGACCCAGTACTTC.

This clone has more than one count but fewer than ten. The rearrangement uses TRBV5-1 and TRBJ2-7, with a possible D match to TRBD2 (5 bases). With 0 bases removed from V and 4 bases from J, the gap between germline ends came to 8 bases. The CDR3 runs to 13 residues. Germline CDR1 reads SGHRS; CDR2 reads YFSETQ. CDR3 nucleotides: TGCGCCAGCAGCTTGGGAGGGAGATACGAGCAGTACTTC. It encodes CASSLGGRYEQYF. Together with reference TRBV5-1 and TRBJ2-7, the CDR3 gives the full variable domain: KAGVTQTPRYLIKTRGQQVTLSCSPISGHRSVSWYQQTPGQGLQFLFEYFSETQRNKGNFPGRFSGRQFSNSRSEMNVSTLELGDSALYLCASSLGGRYEQYFGPGTRLTVT.